This TCR beta chain was sequenced for a study of cytomegalovirus exposure and HLA in healthy donors. PCR primers comprised 60 Vbeta and 13 Jbeta primers. The assay was immunoSEQ multiplex PCR, and TCRdb's table has in-frame clones only and misses some. The sample lists some 150,000 clones, around 80% occurring once. CDR1 and CDR2 from the germline V gene are SGHRS and YFSETQ. V lost 0 bases to trimming and J lost 3 bases, with 13 bases between them. The CDR3 runs 15 residues. Details on this clone: Its specificity is unknown.

General observations from the study: Among TCR beta chains, those listed as cytomegalovirus-associated numbered some 160. Of the V segments, some could not be distinguished, including TRBV6-2 and TRBV6-3, and were excluded.

The specimen sequenced was PBMCs. The V call is TRBV5-1, the J call TRBJ2-7, with D possibly being TRBD1 (6 bases). The receptor was derived from a man between 50 and 59 years old in good health and CMV-seronegative. The CDR3 DNA reads as TGCGCCAGCAGCTTGGGGGGGCTTACTAACTACGAGCAGTACTTC. Translating gives CASSLGGLTNYEQYF.